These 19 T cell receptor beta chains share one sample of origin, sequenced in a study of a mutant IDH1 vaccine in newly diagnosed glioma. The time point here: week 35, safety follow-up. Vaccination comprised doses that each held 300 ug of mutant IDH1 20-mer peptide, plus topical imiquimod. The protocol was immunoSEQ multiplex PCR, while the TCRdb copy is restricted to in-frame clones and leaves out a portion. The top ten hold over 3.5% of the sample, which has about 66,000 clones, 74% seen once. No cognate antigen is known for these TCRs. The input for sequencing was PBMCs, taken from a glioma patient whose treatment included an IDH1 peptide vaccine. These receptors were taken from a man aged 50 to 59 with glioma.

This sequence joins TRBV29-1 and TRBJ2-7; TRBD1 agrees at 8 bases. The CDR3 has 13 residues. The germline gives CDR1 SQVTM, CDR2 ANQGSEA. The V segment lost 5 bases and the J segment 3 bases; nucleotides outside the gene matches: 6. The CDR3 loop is CSVFSGTGYEQYF. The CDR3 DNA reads TGCAGCGTTTTTTCCGGGACAGGCTACGAGCAGTACTTC.

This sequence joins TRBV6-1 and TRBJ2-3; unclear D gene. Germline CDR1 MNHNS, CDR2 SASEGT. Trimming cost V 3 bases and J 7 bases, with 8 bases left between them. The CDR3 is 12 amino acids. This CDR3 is CASSESGYTQYF. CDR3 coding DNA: TGTGCCAGCAGTGAGTCCGGGTATACGCAGTATTTT.

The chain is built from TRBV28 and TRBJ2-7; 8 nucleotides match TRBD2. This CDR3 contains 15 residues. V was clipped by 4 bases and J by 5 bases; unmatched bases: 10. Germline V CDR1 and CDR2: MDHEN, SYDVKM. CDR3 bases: TGTGCCAGCAGTTCCAATCGGGGGGGAGCGGACGAGCAGTACTTC. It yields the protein CASSSNRGGADEQYF.

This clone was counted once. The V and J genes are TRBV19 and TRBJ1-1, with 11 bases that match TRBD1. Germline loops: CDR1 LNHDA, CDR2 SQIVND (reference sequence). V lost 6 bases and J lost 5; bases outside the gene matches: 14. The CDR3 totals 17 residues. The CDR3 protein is CASSYLRTGGSGTEAFF. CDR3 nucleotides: TGTGCCAGTAGCTACCTCCGGACAGGGGGCTCGGGAACTGAAGCTTTCTTT. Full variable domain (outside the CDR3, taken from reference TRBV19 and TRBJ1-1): DGGITQSPKYLFRKEGQNVTLSCEQNLNHDAMYWYRQDPGQGLRLIYYSQIVNDFQKGDIAEGYSVSREKKESFPLTVTSAQKNPTAFYLCASSYLRTGGSGTEAFFGQGTRLTVV.

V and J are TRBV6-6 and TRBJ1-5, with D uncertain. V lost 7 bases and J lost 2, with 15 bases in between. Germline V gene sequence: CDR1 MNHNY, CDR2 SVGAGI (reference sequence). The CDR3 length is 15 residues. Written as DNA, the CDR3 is TGTGCCAGCACTGACCGTTACGGTGGCAATCAGCCCCAGCATTTT. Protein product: CASTDRYGGNQPQHF.

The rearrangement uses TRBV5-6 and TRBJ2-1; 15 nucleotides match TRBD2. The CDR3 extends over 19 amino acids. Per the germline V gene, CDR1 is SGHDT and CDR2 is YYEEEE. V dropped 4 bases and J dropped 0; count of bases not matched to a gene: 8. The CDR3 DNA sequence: TGTGCCAGCAGCCCGGGACTAGCGGGGGGCTTAAGCTCCTACAATGAGCAGTTCTTC. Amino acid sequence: CASSPGLAGGLSSYNEQFF. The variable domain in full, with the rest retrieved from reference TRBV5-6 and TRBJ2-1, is DAGVTQSPTHLIKTRGQQVTLRCSPKSGHDTVSWYQQALGQGPQFIFQYYEEEERQRGNFPDRFSGHQFPNYSSELNVNALLLGDSALYLCASSPGLAGGLSSYNEQFFGPGTRLTVL.

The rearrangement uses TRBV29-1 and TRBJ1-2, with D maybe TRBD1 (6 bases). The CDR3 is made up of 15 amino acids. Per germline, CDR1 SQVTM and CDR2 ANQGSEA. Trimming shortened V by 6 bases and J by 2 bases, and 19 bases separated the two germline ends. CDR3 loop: CSVLPRTEPNYGYTF. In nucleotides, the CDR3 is TGCAGCGTACTCCCCCGGACAGAACCCAACTATGGCTACACCTTC.

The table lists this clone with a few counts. In nucleotides, the CDR3 is TGTGCCAGCAGCTCGCGGGGGAGCCATGAGCAGTTCTTC. It specifies CASSSRGSHEQFF. The chain combines TRBV7-9 with TRBJ2-1; 7 bases align to TRBD2. Germline CDR1 is SEHNR and CDR2 is FQNEAQ (reference sequence). The CDR3 loop spans 13 amino acids. With 4 bases clipped from V and 8 bases from J, the junction kept 5 bases outside the gene matches.

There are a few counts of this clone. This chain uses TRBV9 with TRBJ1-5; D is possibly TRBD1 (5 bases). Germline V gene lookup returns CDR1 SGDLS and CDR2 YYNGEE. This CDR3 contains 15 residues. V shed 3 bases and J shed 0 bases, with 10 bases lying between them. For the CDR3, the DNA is TGTGCCAGCAGCGCTTCCGGGGCTAGCAATCAGCCCCAGCATTTT. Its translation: CASSASGASNQPQHF.

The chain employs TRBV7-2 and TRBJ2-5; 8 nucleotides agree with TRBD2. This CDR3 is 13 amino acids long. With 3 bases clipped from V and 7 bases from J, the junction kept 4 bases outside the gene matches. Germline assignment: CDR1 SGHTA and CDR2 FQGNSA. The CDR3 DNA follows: TGTGCCAGCAGCTTCCAGCGGGGGAGGACCCAGTACTTC. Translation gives CASSFQRGRTQYF.

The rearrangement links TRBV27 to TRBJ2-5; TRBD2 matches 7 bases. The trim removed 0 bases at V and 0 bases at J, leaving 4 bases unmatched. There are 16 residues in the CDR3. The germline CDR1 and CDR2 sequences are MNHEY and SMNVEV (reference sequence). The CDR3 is CASSLSLAAYQETQYF. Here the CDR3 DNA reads TGTGCCAGCAGTTTATCCCTAGCGGCTTACCAAGAGACCCAGTACTTC.

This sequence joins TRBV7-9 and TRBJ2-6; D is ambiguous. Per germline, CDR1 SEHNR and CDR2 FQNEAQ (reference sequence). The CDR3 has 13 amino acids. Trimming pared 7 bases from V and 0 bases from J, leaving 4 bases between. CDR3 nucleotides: TGTGCCAGCACAAGCTCTGGGGCCAACGTCCTGACTTTC. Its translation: CASTSSGANVLTF.

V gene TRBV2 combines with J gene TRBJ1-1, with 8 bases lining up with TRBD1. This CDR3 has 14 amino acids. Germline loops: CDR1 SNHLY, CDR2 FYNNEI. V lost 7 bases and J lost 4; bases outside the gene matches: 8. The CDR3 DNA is TGTGCCAGCACCACAGGGGGAGTAGGCACTGAAGCTTTCTTT. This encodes CASTTGGVGTEAFF.

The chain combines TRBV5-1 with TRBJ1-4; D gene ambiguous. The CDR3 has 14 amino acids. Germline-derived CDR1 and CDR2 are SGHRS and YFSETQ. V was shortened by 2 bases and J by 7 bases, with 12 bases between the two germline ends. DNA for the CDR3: TGCGCCAGCAGCTTCTCCGGGATGGTTGAAAAACTGTTTTTT. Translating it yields CASSFSGMVEKLFF. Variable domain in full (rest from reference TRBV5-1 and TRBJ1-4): KAGVTQTPRYLIKTRGQQVTLSCSPISGHRSVSWYQQTPGQGLQFLFEYFSETQRNKGNFPGRFSGRQFSNSRSEMNVSTLELGDSALYLCASSFSGMVEKLFFGSGTQLSVL.

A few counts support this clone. This CDR3 is CASSLRAGGTTDTQYF. CDR3 DNA sequence: TGTGCCAGCAGCTTGAGGGCGGGGGGTACCACAGATACGCAGTATTTT. The chain has TRBV5-4 and TRBJ2-3; TRBD2 matches at 8 bases. The CDR3 contains 16 residues. Looked up from germline, CDR1 is SGHNT and CDR2 is YYREEE (reference sequence). The ends lost 1 base at V and 2 bases at J; junction bases unmatched: 6.

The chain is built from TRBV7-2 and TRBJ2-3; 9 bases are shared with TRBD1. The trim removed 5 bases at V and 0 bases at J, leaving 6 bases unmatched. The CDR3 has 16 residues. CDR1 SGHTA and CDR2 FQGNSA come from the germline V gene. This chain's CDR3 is CASSEPTGGSTDTQYF. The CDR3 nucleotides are TGTGCCAGCAGCGAACCGACAGGGGGTAGCACAGATACGCAGTATTTT.

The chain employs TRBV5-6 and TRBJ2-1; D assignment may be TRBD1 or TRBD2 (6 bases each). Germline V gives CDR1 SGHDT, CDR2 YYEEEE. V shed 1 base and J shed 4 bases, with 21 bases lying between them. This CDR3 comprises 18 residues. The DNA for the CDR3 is TGTGCCAGCAGCTTGCGGGAGCGTACGGGGGCCAAATACAATGAGCAGTTCTTC. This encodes CASSLRERTGAKYNEQFF.

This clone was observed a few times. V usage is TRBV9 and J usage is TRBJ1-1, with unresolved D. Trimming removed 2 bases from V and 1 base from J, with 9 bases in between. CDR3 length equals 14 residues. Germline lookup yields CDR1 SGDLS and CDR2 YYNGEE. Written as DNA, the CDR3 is TGTGCCAGCAGCGTCATGACCGAGAACACTGAAGCTTTCTTT. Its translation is CASSVMTENTEAFF.

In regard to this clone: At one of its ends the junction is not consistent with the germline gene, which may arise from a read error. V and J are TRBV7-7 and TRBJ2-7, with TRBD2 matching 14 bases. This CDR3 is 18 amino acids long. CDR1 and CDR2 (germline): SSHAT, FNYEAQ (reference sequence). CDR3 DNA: TGTGCTAGCAACCCCGGGACTAGCGGGGGACCTCCCTCCTACGAGCAGTACTTC. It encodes CASNPGTSGGPPSYEQYF. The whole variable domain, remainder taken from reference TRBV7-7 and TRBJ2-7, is GAGVSQSPRYKVTKRGQDVTLRCDPISSHATLYWYQQALGQGPEFLTYFNYEAQPDKSGLPSDRFSAERPEGSISTLTIQRTEQRDSAMYRCASNPGTSGGPPSYEQYFGPGTRLTVT.